One sample yielded the 28 T cell receptor beta chains listed below, sequenced in a study of T cell changes during pregnancy in multiple sclerosis. Measured with immunoSEQ multiplex PCR; TCRdb has only the in-frame clones, and not every one. The data contain tens of thousands of clones, 80% to 95% of them singletons. Sequenced material: peripheral blood, taken before pregnancy. The source of these receptors is a female donor with multiple sclerosis, enrolled in a pregnancy study.

The rearrangement uses TRBV7-2 and TRBJ2-7; the match to TRBD1 covers 7 bases. CDR1 is SGHTA and CDR2 is FQGNSA in the germline V gene. The ends lost 5 bases at V and 5 bases at J; junction bases unmatched: 3. The length of the CDR3 is 12 residues. The CDR3 DNA reads TGTGCCAGCAGCCCAGGGGGTAACGAGCAGTACTTC. This sequence encodes CASSPGGNEQYF.

The chain combines TRBV7-9 with TRBJ1-3, with 8 bases that match TRBD1. CDR3 length equals 19 residues. Trimming took 4 bases from V and 0 from J; bases not matched to a gene: 14. Germline CDR1 is SEHNR and CDR2 is FQNEAQ (reference sequence). The CDR3 loop is CASSSSVQPGTGSGNTIYF. The CDR3 DNA is TGTGCCAGCAGCTCTTCCGTACAGCCCGGGACAGGCTCTGGAAACACCATATATTTT.

The CDR3 region is CATDRGGNTEAFF. CDR3 coding DNA: TGTGCCACCGATCGGGGGGGGAACACTGAAGCTTTCTTT. The gene calls are TRBV19 and TRBJ1-1; a weak D match, TRBD1 (5 bases). The germline V and J ends were trimmed by 10 bases and 1 base, with 13 bases remaining between them. The CDR3 spans 13 residues. Germline V gene lookup returns CDR1 LNHDA and CDR2 SQIVND (reference sequence).

This clone was seen more than once but under ten times. The gene calls are TRBV4-3 and TRBJ2-3; D possibly corresponds to TRBD2 (7 bases). This CDR3 has 17 amino acids. Germline CDR1 reads LGHNA; CDR2 reads YSLEER. V lost 0 bases and J lost 5, with 18 bases in between. CDR3 nucleotide sequence: TGCGCCAGCAGCCAAGACTGGCGGGGGCGCGGAGGAGATACGCAGTATTTT. Translation: CASSQDWRGRGGDTQYF.

The gene calls are TRBV4-1 and TRBJ2-5, with TRBD2 as a possible D gene (5 bases). V lost 3 bases to trimming and J lost 9 bases, with 17 bases between them. CDR3 length equals 14 residues. The germline CDR1 and CDR2 sequences are MGHRA and YSYEKL. The CDR3 protein is CASSQGSFSRAQYF. For the CDR3, the DNA is TGCGCCAGCAGCCAGGGTTCTTTCTCGAGGGCCCAGTACTTC.

V usage is TRBV19 and J usage is TRBJ1-1; D remains ambiguous. Trimming pared 4 bases from V and 3 bases from J, leaving 9 bases between. This CDR3 is built from 13 residues. The germline CDR1 and CDR2 sequences are LNHDA and SQIVND (reference sequence). CDR3 loop: CASSRAGDTEAFF. The CDR3 DNA follows: TGTGCCAGTAGTAGGGCCGGGGACACTGAAGCTTTCTTT.

This chain links TRBV10-3 with TRBJ2-7; D is perhaps TRBD2 (5 bases). The CDR3 contains 14 residues. Germline loops: CDR1 ENHRY, CDR2 SYGVKD. V lost 0 bases, J lost 3 bases, and 9 bases lay in between. CDR3 sequence (DNA): TGTGCCATCAGTGAGTCCCTCGGGAACTACGAGCAGTACTTC. It translates to CAISESLGNYEQYF.

This clone showed up just once. The J gene is TRBJ2-2, the V gene TRBV30, with 8 bases aligning to TRBD2. CDR1 and CDR2 (germline): GTSNPN, SVGIG (reference sequence). V trimming: 5 bases; J trimming: 6 bases; junction bases outside the gene matches: 11. This CDR3 comprises 15 residues. The CDR3 coding sequence is TGTGCCTGGTCCCCGGGACTAGGGTACGCCGGGGAGCTGTTTTTT. Protein: CAWSPGLGYAGELFF.

The chain couples TRBV6-5 to TRBJ1-1; a weak D match, TRBD1 (6 bases). Germline CDR1 reads MNHEY; CDR2 reads SVGAGI. Trimming pared 5 bases from V and 7 bases from J, leaving 17 bases between. The CDR3 has 14 amino acids. The CDR3 bases are TGTGCCAGCAGTCGGACAGCCCTGACCGGTGAAGCTTTCTTT. Its translation: CASSRTALTGEAFF.

This clone was observed a few times. This chain links TRBV14 with TRBJ1-1; tentative D call: TRBD1 (5 bases). The germline V and J ends were trimmed by 2 bases and 3 bases, with 7 bases remaining between them. Germline lookup yields CDR1 SGHDN and CDR2 FVKESK. The CDR3 spans 13 residues. CDR3 protein: CASSQWGDTEAFF. CDR3 bases: TGTGCCAGCAGCCAATGGGGGGACACTGAAGCTTTCTTT. The complete variable domain, with remaining parts taken from reference TRBV14 and TRBJ1-1, reads EAGVTQFPSHSVIEKGQTVTLRCDPISGHDNLYWYRRVMGKEIKFLLHFVKESKQDESGMPNNRFLAERTGGTYSTLKVQPAELEDSGVYFCASSQWGDTEAFFGQGTRLTVV.

The V gene is TRBV6-1, the J gene TRBJ2-5; the match to TRBD1 covers 7 bases. This CDR3 spans 16 amino acids. Trimming removed 4 bases from V and 4 bases from J; junction bases left unmatched: 12. Germline V gives CDR1 MNHNS, CDR2 SASEGT. The CDR3 protein is CASSGLGTASRETQYF. The CDR3 coding sequence is TGTGCCAGCAGTGGCCTTGGGACAGCTTCTAGAGAGACCCAGTACTTC.

This clone was picked up a small number of times. This chain connects TRBV5-8 to TRBJ1-1; D might be TRBD1 (6 bases). The germline V gene has CDR1 SGHTS and CDR2 YDEGEE. Trimming shortened V by 1 base and J by 1 base, and 11 bases separated the two germline ends. This CDR3 comprises 15 residues. The CDR3 is CASSLRTGRNTEAFF. The CDR3 region has the DNA TGTGCCAGCAGCTTGAGAACAGGGAGGAACACTGAAGCTTTCTTT.

This chain joins TRBV19 and TRBJ1-2; TRBD1 matches at 7 bases. The germline gives CDR1 LNHDA, CDR2 SQIVND (reference sequence). The length of the CDR3 is 19 residues. The V segment lost 5 bases and the J segment 2 bases; nucleotides outside the gene matches: 20. This CDR3 is CASSETAGTAKPRNYGYTF. The DNA of the CDR3 is TGTGCCAGTAGTGAGACAGCCGGGACAGCCAAACCACGGAACTATGGCTACACCTTC.

This chain uses TRBV6-6 with TRBJ2-1, with 7 bases lining up with TRBD2. Trimming at V came to 0 bases and at J to 7 bases, leaving 9 bases not matched to a gene. CDR3 size: 16 residues. Germline-derived CDR1 and CDR2 are MNHNY and SVGAGI (reference sequence). The CDR3 DNA reads TGTGCCAGCAGTTACTCGCGGGAGACGAAAGTGAATGAGCAGTTCTTC. The encoded protein is CASSYSRETKVNEQFF.

This clone appeared a few times. The chain joins TRBV28 to TRBJ1-4; D is unclear. This CDR3 has 13 residues. The V gene lost 7 bases and the J gene lost 6 bases, with 12 bases spanning the gap. The germline CDR1 and CDR2 sequences are MDHEN and SYDVKM. The CDR3 region has the DNA TGTGCCAGCAACCGGGTGGCTTATGAAAAACTGTTTTTT. Translating it yields CASNRVAYEKLFF.

This chain uses TRBV25-1 with TRBJ2-1, with 15 bases lining up with TRBD2. Germline CDR1 reads MGHDK; CDR2 reads SYGVNS. CDR3 length equals 18 residues. J gave up 3 bases and V 5 bases, and 8 bases lay outside the gene matches. Written as DNA, the CDR3 is TGTGCCAGCAGTAAGGGACTAGCGGGAGGACACCACTACAATGAGCAGTTCTTC. Encoded protein: CASSKGLAGGHHYNEQFF.

The chain uses TRBV6-6 and TRBJ2-1, with a possible D match to TRBD2 (5 bases). Germline V gene data show CDR1 as MNHNY and CDR2 as SVGAGI (reference sequence). This CDR3 comprises 14 residues. Trimming pared 7 bases from V and 0 bases from J, leaving 10 bases between. The CDR3 DNA follows: TGTGCCAGCACGGGGAATCCCTCCTACAATGAGCAGTTCTTC. It yields the protein CASTGNPSYNEQFF.

This clone showed up just a few times. The genes are TRBV30 and TRBJ1-5, with D possibly being TRBD1 (6 bases). The ends were cut back, 2 bases at V and 0 bases at J, with 8 bases in the middle. The CDR3 is 14 residues long. From germline, CDR1 is GTSNPN and CDR2 SVGIG (reference sequence). CDR3 loop: CAWSRGGSNQPQHF. The CDR3 DNA sequence: TGTGCCTGGAGTCGAGGGGGTAGCAATCAGCCCCAGCATTTT.

The CDR3 nucleotides read TGTGCCACCACCCAAGCCAAGGGACTCGATCAGCCCCAGCATTTT. It is translated as CATTQAKGLDQPQHF. This chain connects TRBV10-3 to TRBJ1-5, with a tentative D call TRBD1 (5 bases). The CDR3 is made up of 15 amino acids. V gave up 10 bases and J gave up 5 bases, with 21 bases separating them. Germline V gene data show CDR1 as ENHRY and CDR2 as SYGVKD.

This clone has only a few counts. The chain employs TRBV2 and TRBJ1-5; no clear D gene. V was trimmed by 7 bases and J by 1 base, leaving 14 bases between them. The V gene's germline CDR1 is SNHLY and CDR2 FYNNEI. This CDR3 has 15 residues. The CDR3 reads CASNREGLSNQPQHF. As DNA, the CDR3 is TGTGCCAGCAACCGGGAGGGATTGAGCAATCAGCCCCAGCATTTT.

The chain carries TRBV5-8 and TRBJ2-7, with a possible D match to TRBD1 (5 bases). The CDR3 loop spans 14 amino acids. Trimming removed 2 bases at V and 5 bases at J, with 14 bases between. Germline CDR1 SGHTS, CDR2 YDEGEE. Here the CDR3 reads CASSFSSGPHEQYF. The CDR3 region has the DNA TGTGCCAGCAGCTTTTCTTCAGGGCCCCACGAGCAGTACTTC.

The rearrangement uses TRBV4-3 and TRBJ2-7, with a weak D call TRBD1 (6 bases). From germline, CDR1 is LGHNA and CDR2 YSLEER. Trimming shortened V by 0 bases and J by 1 base, and 19 bases separated the two germline ends. This CDR3 contains 18 residues. The CDR3 region is CASSQDSRAQGSSYEQYF. The CDR3 nucleotides are TGCGCCAGCAGCCAAGATAGTCGGGCTCAGGGGAGTTCCTACGAGCAGTACTTC.

This sequence joins TRBV5-1 and TRBJ2-1; D remains unclear. CDR1 SGHRS and CDR2 YFSETQ come from the germline V gene. The CDR3 runs 11 residues. Deletions cut 5 bases from V and 5 bases from J, with 5 bases between. CDR3 nucleotides: TGCGCCAGCAGACTCGACAATGAGCAGTTCTTC. Its protein is CASRLDNEQFF.

The rearrangement links TRBV28 to TRBJ2-7; 9 bases map to TRBD2. V lost 6 bases and J lost 5; bases outside the gene matches: 11. CDR1 and CDR2 (germline): MDHEN, SYDVKM. There are 15 residues in the CDR3. The CDR3 bases are TGTGCCAGCAGACCCGCGGGACTAGCTTCGGACGAGCAGTACTTC. This sequence encodes CASRPAGLASDEQYF.

The chain uses TRBV7-2 and TRBJ2-7; 10 bases agree with TRBD2. Germline V gives CDR1 SGHTA, CDR2 FQGNSA. V shed 4 bases and J 1 base; nucleotides not matched to a gene: 4. This CDR3 region has 15 residues. The CDR3 region is CASSSLAGDSYEQYF. In DNA, the CDR3 is TGTGCCAGCAGCTCGCTAGCGGGAGATTCCTACGAGCAGTACTTC.

This chain joins TRBV30 and TRBJ1-2, with 9 bases fitting TRBD1. CDR1 is GTSNPN and CDR2 is SVGIG in the germline V gene (reference sequence). V dropped 3 bases and J dropped 7; count of bases not matched to a gene: 9. The CDR3 loop spans 14 amino acids. As DNA, the CDR3 is TGTGCCTGGAGCAACGGACAGGGGCTGGGTGGCTACACCTTC. Its protein product is CAWSNGQGLGGYTF.

J is TRBJ2-5 and V is TRBV7-2; 10 bases line up with TRBD1. Germline values: CDR1 SGHTA, CDR2 FQGNSA. The CDR3 contains 15 residues. V dropped 6 bases and J dropped 5; count of bases not matched to a gene: 9. CDR3 protein: CASRPDRGSRETQYF. The CDR3 DNA reads TGTGCCAGCAGGCCGGACAGGGGGTCACGGGAGACCCAGTACTTC. The whole variable domain, remainder taken from reference TRBV7-2 and TRBJ2-5, is GAGVSQSPSNKVTEKGKDVELRCDPISGHTALYWYRQSLGQGLEFLIYFQGNSAPDKSGLPSDRFSAERTGGSVSTLTIQRTQQEDSAVYLCASRPDRGSRETQYFGPGTRLLVL.

The chain couples TRBV2 to TRBJ2-1; 7 nucleotides line up with TRBD1. Germline V gene lookup returns CDR1 SNHLY and CDR2 FYNNEI. Trimming took 0 bases from V and 4 from J; bases not matched to a gene: 3. The CDR3 sequence is 15 residues long. CDR3 DNA: TGTGCCAGCAGTGAAGCAGGGGGCGGATACAATGAGCAGTTCTTC. Residues: CASSEAGGGYNEQFF.